What follows are 3 T cell receptor beta chains derived from one specimen sequenced in a study of neurological immune-mediated disorders. MiXCR, run by TCRdb on the 5' RACE reads, gives a single entry per CDR3 protein. Among about 44,000 distinct CDR3 sequences listed, 20% to 25% were seen once. Time point meaning: technical triplicate 3. The sequenced sample was PBMCs. Receptor source: a man in his 60s with HTLV-1-associated myelopathy (HAM/TSP).

This clonotype was seen at least ten times. The chain is built from TRBV5-1 and TRBJ2-1; 7 bases agree with TRBD2. V was clipped by 0 bases and J by 4 bases; unmatched bases: 7. Per the germline V gene, CDR1 is SGHRS and CDR2 is YFSETQ. The CDR3 sequence is 16 residues long. In DNA form, the CDR3 reads TGCGCCAGCAGCTTGGCCGAAAGCGGGAATTACAATGAGCAGTTCTTC. The encoded protein is CASSLAESGNYNEQFF.

This clonotype was seen ten or more times. V and J are TRBV3-1 and TRBJ2-7; D unresolved. V was shortened by 1 base and J by 3 bases, with 7 bases between the two germline ends. Per the germline V gene, CDR1 is LGHDT and CDR2 is YNNKEL (reference sequence). The CDR3 length is 13 residues. In nucleotides, the CDR3 is TGTGCCAGCAGCCAAGTCGACCACTACGAGCAGTACTTC. Translation: CASSQVDHYEQYF.

This clonotype was observed a few times. The CDR3 loop is CATTGGRYDYEQYF. For the CDR3, the DNA is TGTGCCACCACCGGAGGGAGATATGACTACGAGCAGTACTTC. The chain couples TRBV6-1 to TRBJ2-7; D is possibly TRBD2 (6 bases). The V end was cut by 10 bases, the J end by 3 bases, with 19 bases between. The CDR3 consists of 14 residues. CDR1 MNHNS and CDR2 SASEGT come from the germline V gene.